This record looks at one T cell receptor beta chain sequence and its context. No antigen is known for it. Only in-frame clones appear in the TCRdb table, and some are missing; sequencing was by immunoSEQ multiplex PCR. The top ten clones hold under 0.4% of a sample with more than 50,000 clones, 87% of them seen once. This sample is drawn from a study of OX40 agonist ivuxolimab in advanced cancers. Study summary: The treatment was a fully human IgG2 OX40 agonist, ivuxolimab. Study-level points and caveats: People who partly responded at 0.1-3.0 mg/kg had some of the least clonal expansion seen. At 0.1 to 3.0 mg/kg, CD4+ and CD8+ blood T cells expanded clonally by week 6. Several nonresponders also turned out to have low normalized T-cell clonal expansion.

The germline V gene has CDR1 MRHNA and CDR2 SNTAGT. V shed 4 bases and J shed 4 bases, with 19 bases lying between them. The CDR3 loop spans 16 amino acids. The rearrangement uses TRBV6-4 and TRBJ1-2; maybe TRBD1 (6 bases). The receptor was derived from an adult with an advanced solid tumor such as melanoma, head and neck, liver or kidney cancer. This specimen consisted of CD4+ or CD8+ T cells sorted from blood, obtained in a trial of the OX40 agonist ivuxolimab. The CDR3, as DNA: TGTGCCAGCAGTGGCCATACCGGGACATGGCCCTATGGCTACACCTTC. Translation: CASSGHTGTWPYGYTF.